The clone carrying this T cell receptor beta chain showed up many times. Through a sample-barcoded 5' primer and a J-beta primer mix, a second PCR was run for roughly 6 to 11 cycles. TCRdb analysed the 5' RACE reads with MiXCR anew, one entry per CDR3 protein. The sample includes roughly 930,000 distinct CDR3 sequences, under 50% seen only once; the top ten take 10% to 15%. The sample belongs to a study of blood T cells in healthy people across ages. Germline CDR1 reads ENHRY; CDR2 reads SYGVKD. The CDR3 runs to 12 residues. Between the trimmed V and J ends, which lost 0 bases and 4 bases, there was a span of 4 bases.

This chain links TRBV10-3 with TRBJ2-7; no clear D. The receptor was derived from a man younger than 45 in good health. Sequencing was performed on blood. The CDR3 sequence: CAISESSYEQYF. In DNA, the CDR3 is TGTGCCATCAGTGAGTCGTCGTACGAGCAGTACTTC.